This passage covers 4 T cell receptor beta chains from one sample sequenced in a study of shared clonotypes between healthy human individuals (dated by TCRdb to the early 2020s). The library came from the immunoSEQ multiplex PCR assay. As stored in TCRdb, this immuneACCESS dataset retains in-frame rearrangements with V and J assigned. A fraction of the clones does not appear; measured against another copy, unresolved V genes explain less than half of the discrepancy, and the remainder lacks a known reason. The sample yields roughly 2 million clones; 85% to 95% were counted once. The top ten hold about 0.13% of the sample. Sample: naive CD4+ T cells sorted from blood. This specimen's cell subset or site label, interpreted: CD45RA+ positively selected. The receptors stem from a young man in good health.

On this clone itself: This sample also contains other DNA sequences that code for the same CDR3. The gene calls are TRBV6-5 and TRBJ2-7; tentatively, D is TRBD2 (5 bases). The V gene lost 6 bases and the J gene lost 1 base, with 13 bases spanning the gap. CDR1 and CDR2 from the germline V gene are MNHEY and SVGAGI. CDR3 length: 14 residues. This CDR3 reads CASSPGLASYEQYF. The CDR3, as DNA: TGTGCCAGCAGCCCCGGGCTAGCTTCCTACGAGCAGTACTTC.

V and J are TRBV6-1 and TRBJ2-7, with D possibly matching TRBD1 (6 bases). Trimming cost V 5 bases and J 5 bases, with 16 bases left between them. CDR1 and CDR2 (germline): MNHNS, SASEGT. This CDR3 is 14 amino acids long. CDR3 sequence (DNA): TGTGCCAGCAGTCCGATTTCTCCAGGGGACGAGCAGTACTTC. Translated: CASSPISPGDEQYF.

CDR3 loop: CAPPDKGKGGYTF. DNA of the CDR3: TGTGCCCCACCTGACAAGGGAAAAGGCGGCTACACCTTC. The chain combines TRBV10-3 with TRBJ1-2; D is unresolved. Germline CDR1 ENHRY, CDR2 SYGVKD. This CDR3 contains 13 residues. Trimming took off 11 bases at V and 8 bases at J, with 21 bases between the two ends.

This clone was picked up many times. This sequence joins TRBV7-9 and TRBJ2-1; tentative D call: TRBD2 (6 bases). The V and J ends lost 6 bases and 0 bases respectively, with 18 bases between them. The CDR3 loop spans 17 amino acids. Germline V CDR1 and CDR2: SEHNR, FQNEAQ (reference sequence). The CDR3 nucleotides are TGTGCCAGCAGTTCTACTCTAGCGCGGAGCTCCTACAATGAGCAGTTCTTC. This translates into CASSSTLARSSYNEQFF.